The source of this TCR beta chain is a study of EBV T-cell therapy then PD-1 blockade in nasopharyngeal carcinoma. Libraries were prepared by immunoSEQ multiplex PCR; TCRdb keeps only in-frame clonotypes and omits some of them. Found here are 15,000 or so clones, 75% to 90% of them singletons; the top ten hold 29%. The CDR3 extends over 18 amino acids. Trimming stripped 0 bases from V and 9 bases from J, with 24 bases between. CDR1 and CDR2 from the germline V gene are LGHDT and YNNKEL (reference sequence). With respect to this clone: Its antigen is undetermined.

Treatment: AdE1-LMPpoly-expanded autologous EBV-specific T-cell therapy followed by anti-PD-1 nivolumab. The chain carries TRBV3-1 (or the pseudogene TRBV3-2) and TRBJ2-1; possibly TRBD1 or TRBD2 for D (5 bases each). This clonotype originated in a man between 35 and 55 years old with nasopharyngeal carcinoma. Sample: CD8+ T cells from blood, taken at day 0 from a patient whose treatment included autologous EBV-specific T cells and nivolumab. CDR3 sequence reads: CASSQDRTPRGRIPEQFF. In nucleotides, the CDR3 is TGTGCCAGCAGCCAAGATAGGACACCCCGGGGACGAATCCCTGAGCAGTTCTTC.